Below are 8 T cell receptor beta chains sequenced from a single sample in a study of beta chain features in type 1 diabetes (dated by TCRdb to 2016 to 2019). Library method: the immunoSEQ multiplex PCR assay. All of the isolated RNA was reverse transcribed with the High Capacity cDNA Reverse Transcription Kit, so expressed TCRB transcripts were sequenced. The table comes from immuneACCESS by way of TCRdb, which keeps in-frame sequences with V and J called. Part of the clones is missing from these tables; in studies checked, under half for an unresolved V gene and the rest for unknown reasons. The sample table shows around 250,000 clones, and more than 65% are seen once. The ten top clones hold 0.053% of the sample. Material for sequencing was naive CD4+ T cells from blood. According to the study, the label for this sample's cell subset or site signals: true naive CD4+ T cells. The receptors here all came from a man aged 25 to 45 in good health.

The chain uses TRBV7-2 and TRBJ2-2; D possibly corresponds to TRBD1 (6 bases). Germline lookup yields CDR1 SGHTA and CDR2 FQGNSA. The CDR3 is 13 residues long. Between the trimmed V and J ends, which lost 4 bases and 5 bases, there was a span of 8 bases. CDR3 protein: CASSSQGTGELFF. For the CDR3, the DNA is TGTGCCAGCAGCTCACAGGGTACCGGGGAGCTGTTTTTT.

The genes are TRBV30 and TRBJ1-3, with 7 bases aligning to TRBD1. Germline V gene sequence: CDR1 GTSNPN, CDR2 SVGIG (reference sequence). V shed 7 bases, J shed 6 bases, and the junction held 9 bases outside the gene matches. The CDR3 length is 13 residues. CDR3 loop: CASTGTAKNTIYF. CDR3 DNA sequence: TGTGCCTCCACCGGGACAGCCAAAAACACCATATATTTT. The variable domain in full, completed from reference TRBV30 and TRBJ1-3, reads SQTIHQWPATLVQPVGSPLSLECTVEGTSNPNLYWYRQAAGRGLQLLFYSVGIGQISSEVPQNLSASRPQDRQFILSSKKLLLSDSGFYLCASTGTAKNTIYFGEGSWLTVV.

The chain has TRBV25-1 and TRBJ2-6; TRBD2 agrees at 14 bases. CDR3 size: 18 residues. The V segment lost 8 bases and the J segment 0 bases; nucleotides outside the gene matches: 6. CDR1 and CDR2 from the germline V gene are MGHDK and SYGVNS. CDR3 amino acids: CASPGTSGGSSGANVLTF. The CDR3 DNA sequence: TGTGCCAGCCCCGGGACTAGCGGGGGAAGCTCTGGGGCCAACGTCCTGACTTTC.

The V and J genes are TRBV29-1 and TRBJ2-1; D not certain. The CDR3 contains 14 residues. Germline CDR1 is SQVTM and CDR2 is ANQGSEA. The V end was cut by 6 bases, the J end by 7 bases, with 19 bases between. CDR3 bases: TGCAGCGTCCGTGGAACTCTGGTGGGTAATGAGCAGTTCTTC. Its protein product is CSVRGTLVGNEQFF.

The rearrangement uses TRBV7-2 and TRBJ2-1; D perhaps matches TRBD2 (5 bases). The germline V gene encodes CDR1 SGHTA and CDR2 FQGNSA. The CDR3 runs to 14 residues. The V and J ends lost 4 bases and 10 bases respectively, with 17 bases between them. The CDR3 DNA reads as TGTGCCAGCAGCTCCCGGACTCCGCCGGGGGAGCAGTTCTTC. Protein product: CASSSRTPPGEQFF.

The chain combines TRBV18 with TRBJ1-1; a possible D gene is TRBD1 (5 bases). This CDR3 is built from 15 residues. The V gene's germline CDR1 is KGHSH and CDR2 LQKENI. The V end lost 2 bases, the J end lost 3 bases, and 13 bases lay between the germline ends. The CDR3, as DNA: TGTGCCAGCTCACCAGTTTCAGGGAAAGACACTGAAGCTTTCTTT. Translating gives CASSPVSGKDTEAFF.

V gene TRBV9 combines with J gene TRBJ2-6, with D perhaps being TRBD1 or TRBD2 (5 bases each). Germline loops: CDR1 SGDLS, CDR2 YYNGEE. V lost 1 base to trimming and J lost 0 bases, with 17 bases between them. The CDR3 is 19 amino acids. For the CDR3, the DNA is TGTGCCAGCAGCGTATCCCCCTGGGACCGGGCCTCTGGGGCCAACGTCCTGACTTTC. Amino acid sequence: CASSVSPWDRASGANVLTF.

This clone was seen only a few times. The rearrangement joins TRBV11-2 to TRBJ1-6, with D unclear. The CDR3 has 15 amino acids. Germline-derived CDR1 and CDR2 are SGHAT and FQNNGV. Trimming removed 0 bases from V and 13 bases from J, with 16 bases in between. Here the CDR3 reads CASSLEPPLKWPLHF. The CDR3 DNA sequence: TGTGCCAGCAGCTTAGAGCCGCCCCTAAAGTGGCCCCTCCACTTT.